This T cell receptor (beta chain) was found in a study of vaccination and CD4 T cells after COVID-19. General study points: The study found median SARS-CoV-2-reactive clonotypes rising from roughly 22 to 38, not significantly. Of the reactive clones in convalescent patients, a median 86.3% showed up only post-vaccination.

Notes on this clonotype: The antigen is unknown.

The Oncomine TCR Beta short-read assay generated sequence data from the DNA of cultured CD4+ T cells. TCRdb reanalysed the PCR reads using MiXCR and keeps one entry per CDR3 protein. This table has about 5,700 distinct CDR3 sequences, around 32% appearing once. Stated treatment: roughly 10-day PBMC culture with coronavirus spike peptide pools or control peptides (ViraFEST assay). One should note that the unexposed donor's CD4+ T cells were collected before the COVID-19 pandemic (2011-2018). In the ViraFEST assay, peptide-pool expansion preceded TCR sequencing of expanded clonotypes. The CDR3 is 11 residues long. Germline lookup yields CDR1 SNHLY and CDR2 FYNNEI. V lost 8 bases, J lost 8 bases, and 9 bases lay in between.

V gene TRBV2 combines with J gene TRBJ2-2; D gene ambiguous. The receptor was isolated from a human donor in good health. The sequenced sample was CD4+ T cells from blood, cultured in vitro. CDR3 sequence (DNA): TGTGCCAGCCAACTCGAGGGGGAGCTGTTTTTT. It encodes CASQLEGELFF.